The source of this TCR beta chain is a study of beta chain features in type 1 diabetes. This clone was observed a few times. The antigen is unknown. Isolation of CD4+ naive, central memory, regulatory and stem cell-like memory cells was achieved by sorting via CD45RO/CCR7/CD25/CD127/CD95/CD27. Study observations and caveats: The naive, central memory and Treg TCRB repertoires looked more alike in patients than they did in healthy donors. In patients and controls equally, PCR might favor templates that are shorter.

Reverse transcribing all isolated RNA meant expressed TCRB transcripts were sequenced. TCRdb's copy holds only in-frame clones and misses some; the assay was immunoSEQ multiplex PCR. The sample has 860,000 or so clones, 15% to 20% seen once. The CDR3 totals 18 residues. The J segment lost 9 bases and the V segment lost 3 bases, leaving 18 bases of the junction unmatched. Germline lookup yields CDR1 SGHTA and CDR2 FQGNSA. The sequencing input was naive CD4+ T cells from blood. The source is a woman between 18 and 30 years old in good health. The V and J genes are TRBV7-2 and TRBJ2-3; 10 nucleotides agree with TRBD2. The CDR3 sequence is CASSLSGRATVGGLTQYF. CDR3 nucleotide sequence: TGTGCCAGCAGCTTGAGCGGGAGGGCCACGGTTGGGGGACTGACGCAGTATTTT.